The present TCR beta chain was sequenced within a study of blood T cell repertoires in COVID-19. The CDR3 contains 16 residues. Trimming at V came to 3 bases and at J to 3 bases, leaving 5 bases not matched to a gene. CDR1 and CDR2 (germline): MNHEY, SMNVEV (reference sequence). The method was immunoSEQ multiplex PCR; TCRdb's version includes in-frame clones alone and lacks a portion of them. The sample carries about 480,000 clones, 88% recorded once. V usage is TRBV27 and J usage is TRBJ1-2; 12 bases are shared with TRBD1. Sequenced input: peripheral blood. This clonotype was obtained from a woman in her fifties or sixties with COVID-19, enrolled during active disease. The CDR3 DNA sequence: TGTGCCAGCAGTTTCCGGGACAGGGGGCTGTACTATGGCTACACCTTC. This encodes CASSFRDRGLYYGYTF.